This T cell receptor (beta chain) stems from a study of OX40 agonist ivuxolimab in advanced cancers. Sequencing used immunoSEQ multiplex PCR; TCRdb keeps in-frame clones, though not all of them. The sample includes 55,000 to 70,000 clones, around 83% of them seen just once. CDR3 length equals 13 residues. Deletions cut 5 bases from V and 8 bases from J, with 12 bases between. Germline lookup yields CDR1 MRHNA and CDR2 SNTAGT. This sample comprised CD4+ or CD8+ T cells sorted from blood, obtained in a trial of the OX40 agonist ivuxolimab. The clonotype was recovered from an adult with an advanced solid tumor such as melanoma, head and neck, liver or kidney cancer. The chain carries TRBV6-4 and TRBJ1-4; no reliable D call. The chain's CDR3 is CASSLSRGEKLFF. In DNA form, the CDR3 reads TGTGCCAGCAGTTTATCCCGAGGGGAAAAACTGTTTTTT.